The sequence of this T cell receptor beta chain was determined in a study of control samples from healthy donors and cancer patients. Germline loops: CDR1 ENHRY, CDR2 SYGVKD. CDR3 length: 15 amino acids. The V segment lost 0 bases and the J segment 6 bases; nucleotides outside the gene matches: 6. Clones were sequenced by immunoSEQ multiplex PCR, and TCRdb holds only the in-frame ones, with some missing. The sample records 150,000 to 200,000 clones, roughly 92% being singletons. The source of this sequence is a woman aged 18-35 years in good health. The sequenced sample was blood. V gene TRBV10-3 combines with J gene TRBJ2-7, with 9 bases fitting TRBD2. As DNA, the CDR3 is TGTGCCATCAGTGAGTCGAGCGGGAGGTTCGCCGAGCAGTACTTC. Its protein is CAISESSGRFAEQYF.